These 10 T cell receptor beta chains share one sample of origin, sequenced in a study of blood T cells in healthy people across ages (dated by TCRdb to about 2015). Libraries came from 5' RACE. Sequenced on an Illumina HiSeq 2500. A second about 6 to 11 cycle PCR used a sample-barcoded 5' primer and a J-beta primer mix. TCRdb reworked the public reads: Q25 trimming with fastp, MiXCR clone assembly, productive beta chains retained. Merged by CDR3 protein, the rows form single entries marked with the most common genes and DNA. In all, the sample holds under 2,000,000 distinct CDR3 sequences, and roughly 52% of those were seen once. 2% to 2.5% of the sample is in the top ten clones. The specimen sequenced was blood. These receptors were obtained from a woman aged 40 to 50 in good health.

This clonotype was observed a handful of times. V is TRBV20-1 and J is TRBJ1-5, with 7 bases that match TRBD1. The CDR3 has 15 amino acids. The V and J ends lost 1 base and 4 bases, in that order; junction bases with no gene match: 7. CDR1 and CDR2 (germline): DFQATT, SNEGSKA (reference sequence). The CDR3 DNA reads TGCAGTGCTAGAGTGGGCCCACAGGGGAATCAGCCCCAGCATTTT. Protein: CSARVGPQGNQPQHF.

About this clonotype: One junction end disagrees with the germline gene, perhaps due to a read error. The rearrangement uses TRBV7-2 and TRBJ2-5, with no clear D. The CDR3 loop spans 13 amino acids. CDR1 and CDR2 (germline): SGHTA, FQGNSA. For the CDR3, the DNA is TGTTCCAGCAGCTTATATCTGGTGGAGACCCAGTACTTC. This encodes CSSSLYLVETQYF.

This chain joins TRBV6-2 or TRBV6-3 and TRBJ2-7; D remains ambiguous. The CDR3 loop spans 15 amino acids. V gave up 2 bases and J gave up 0 bases, with 11 bases separating them. Germline CDR1 MNHEY, CDR2 SVGEGT. This CDR3 reads CASSYRALTSYEQYF. CDR3 in DNA: TGTGCCAGCAGTTACAGGGCACTTACCTCCTACGAGCAGTACTTC.

V usage is TRBV29-1 and J usage is TRBJ1-2; no definite D call. V was shortened by 6 bases and J by 3 bases, with 11 bases between the two germline ends. Germline V gives CDR1 SQVTM, CDR2 ANQGSEA. This CDR3 region has 12 residues. The CDR3 reads CSVQLDHYGYTF. For the CDR3, the DNA is TGCAGCGTCCAACTTGACCACTATGGCTACACCTTC.

The genes are TRBV3-1 and TRBJ2-7, with 9 bases that match TRBD1. The CDR3 has 17 residues. Germline CDR1 is LGHDT and CDR2 is YNNKEL (reference sequence). V gave up 1 base and J gave up 0 bases; unmatched junction bases: 7. CDR3 sequence: CASSQAPGTGSSYEQYF. The CDR3 DNA reads as TGTGCCAGCAGCCAAGCCCCCGGGACAGGGTCCTCCTACGAGCAGTACTTC.

The chain employs TRBV4-1 and TRBJ2-7; unclear D gene. Germline V gene sequence: CDR1 MGHRA, CDR2 YSYEKL. The V gene lost 3 bases and the J gene lost 6 bases, with 9 bases spanning the gap. The CDR3 length is 12 residues. CDR3 amino acids: CASSQGSREQYF. In DNA, the CDR3 is TGCGCCAGCAGCCAGGGGTCGCGCGAGCAGTACTTC.

The rearrangement uses TRBV7-2 and TRBJ1-4; maybe TRBD1 (5 bases). V was shortened by 5 bases and J by 4 bases, with 14 bases between the two germline ends. There are 15 residues in the CDR3. CDR1 and CDR2 from the germline V gene are SGHTA and FQGNSA. The CDR3 is CASSLRGSLNEKLFF. For the CDR3, the DNA is TGTGCCAGCAGCCTACGGGGGAGCCTTAATGAAAAACTGTTTTTT.

This clonotype was counted many times. V gene TRBV10-3 combines with J gene TRBJ2-1; maybe TRBD2 (5 bases). Trimming took off 2 bases at V and 4 bases at J, with 12 bases between the two ends. Germline CDR1 reads ENHRY; CDR2 reads SYGVKD. The CDR3 has 15 amino acids. CDR3 nucleotide sequence: TGTGCCATCAGTGAGCAAAGCGGAAGATACAATGAGCAGTTCTTC. Amino acids: CAISEQSGRYNEQFF.

The V call is TRBV20-1, the J call TRBJ1-1, with no clear D. The CDR3 is 14 amino acids. The germline CDR1 and CDR2 sequences are DFQATT and SNEGSKA (reference sequence). V shed 0 bases and J shed 1 base, with 9 bases lying between them. The CDR3 region is CSARDPRSNTEAFF. Here the CDR3 DNA reads TGCAGTGCTAGAGATCCAAGGTCGAACACTGAAGCTTTCTTT.

This clonotype was picked up many times. This chain joins TRBV3-1 and TRBJ2-7; D gene ambiguous. Trimming cost V 1 base and J 4 bases, with 5 bases left between them. Germline CDR1 reads LGHDT; CDR2 reads YNNKEL (reference sequence). This CDR3 is 12 amino acids long. This CDR3 is CASSQGVYEQYF. The CDR3 nucleotides are TGTGCCAGCAGCCAAGGCGTATACGAGCAGTACTTC.